This entry concerns a single TCR beta chain. The data derive from a study of blood T cell repertoires in COVID-19. Study background: The United States, Italy and Spain were the sources of the acute and convalescent COVID-19 samples. PBMCs, B-cell-depleted T cells, or T cells provided the cDNA or gDNA that made up the material.

This CDR3 spans 17 amino acids. Trimming removed 0 bases at V and 6 bases at J, with 20 bases between. Germline CDR1 reads LGHNA; CDR2 reads YSLEER. Per the original methods: Quantification of nucleated cells was approximated via reference gene primer amplification. Generated by immunoSEQ multiplex PCR, the TCRdb table keeps only in-frame clones and is missing some. From that table come the V and J calls and clone size; the DNA was used to work out D and trimming. The table includes about 140,000 clones, roughly 82% detected once. The sequenced material came from peripheral blood. This clonotype originated in a man older than 75 with acute or convalescent COVID-19. The rearrangement links TRBV4-3 to TRBJ1-2, with D unresolved. CDR3 amino acids: CASSQDTVDPSWNGYTF. The CDR3 DNA reads as TGCGCCAGCAGCCAAGATACAGTAGACCCGTCCTGGAATGGCTACACCTTC.